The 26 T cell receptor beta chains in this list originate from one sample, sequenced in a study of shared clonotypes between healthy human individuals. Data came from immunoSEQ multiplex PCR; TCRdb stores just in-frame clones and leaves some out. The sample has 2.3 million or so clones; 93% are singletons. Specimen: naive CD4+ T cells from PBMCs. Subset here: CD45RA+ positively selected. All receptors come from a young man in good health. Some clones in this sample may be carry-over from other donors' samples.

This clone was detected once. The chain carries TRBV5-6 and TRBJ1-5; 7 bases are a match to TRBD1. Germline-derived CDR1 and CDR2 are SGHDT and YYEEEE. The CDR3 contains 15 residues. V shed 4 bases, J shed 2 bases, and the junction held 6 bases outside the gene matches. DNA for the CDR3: TGTGCCAGCAGCGCACTGGACAGGCGCAATCAGCCCCAGCATTTT. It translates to CASSALDRRNQPQHF.

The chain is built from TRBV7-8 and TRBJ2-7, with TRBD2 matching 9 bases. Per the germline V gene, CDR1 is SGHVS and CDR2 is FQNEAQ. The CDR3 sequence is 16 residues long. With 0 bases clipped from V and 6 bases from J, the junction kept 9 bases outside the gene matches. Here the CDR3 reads CASSLARVGSGSEQYF. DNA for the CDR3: TGTGCCAGCAGCTTAGCGCGCGTGGGTAGCGGGAGCGAGCAGTACTTC.

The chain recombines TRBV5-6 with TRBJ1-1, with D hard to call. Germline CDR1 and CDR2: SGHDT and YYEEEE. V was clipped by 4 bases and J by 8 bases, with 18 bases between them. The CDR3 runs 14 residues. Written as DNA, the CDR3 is TGTGCCAGCAGCGCCCGGTGGACCGACGGGGAAGCTTTCTTT. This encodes CASSARWTDGEAFF.

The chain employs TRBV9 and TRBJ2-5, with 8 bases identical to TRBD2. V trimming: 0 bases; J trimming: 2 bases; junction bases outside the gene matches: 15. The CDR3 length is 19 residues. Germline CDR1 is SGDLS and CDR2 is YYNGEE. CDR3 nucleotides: TGTGCCAGCAGCGTAGCTGGAGGGCAAGCGGGAGCTGGGCAAGAGACCCAGTACTTC. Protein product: CASSVAGGQAGAGQETQYF.

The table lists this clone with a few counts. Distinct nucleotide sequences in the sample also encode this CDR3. DNA for the CDR3: TGTGCCAGCAGCCGGGGACTAGCGGGAGACAATGAGCAGTTCTTC. Translated: CASSRGLAGDNEQFF. This chain connects TRBV7-9 to TRBJ2-1, with 14 bases fitting TRBD2. Trimming cost V 5 bases and J 5 bases; bases outside gene matches: 2. CDR3 size: 15 residues. Germline CDR1 is SEHNR and CDR2 is FQNEAQ (reference sequence).

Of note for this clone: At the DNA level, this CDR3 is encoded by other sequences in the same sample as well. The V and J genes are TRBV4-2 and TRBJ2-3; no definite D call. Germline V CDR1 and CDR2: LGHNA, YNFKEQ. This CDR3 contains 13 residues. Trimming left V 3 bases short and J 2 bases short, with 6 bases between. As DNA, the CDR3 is TGTGCCAGCAGCCAGGAATACACAGATACGCAGTATTTT. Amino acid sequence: CASSQEYTDTQYF.

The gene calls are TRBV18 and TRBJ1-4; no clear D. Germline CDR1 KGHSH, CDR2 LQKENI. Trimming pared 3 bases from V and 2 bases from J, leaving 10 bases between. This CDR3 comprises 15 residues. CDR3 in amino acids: CASSPAGRTNEKLFF. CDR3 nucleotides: TGTGCCAGCTCACCCGCAGGTCGGACTAATGAAAAACTGTTTTTT.

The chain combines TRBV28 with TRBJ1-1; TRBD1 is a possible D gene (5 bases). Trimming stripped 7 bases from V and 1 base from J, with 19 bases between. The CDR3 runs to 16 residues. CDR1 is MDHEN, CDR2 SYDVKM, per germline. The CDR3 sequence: CASNQISRGQNTEAFF. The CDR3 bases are TGTGCCAGCAACCAAATAAGTCGGGGCCAGAACACTGAAGCTTTCTTT.

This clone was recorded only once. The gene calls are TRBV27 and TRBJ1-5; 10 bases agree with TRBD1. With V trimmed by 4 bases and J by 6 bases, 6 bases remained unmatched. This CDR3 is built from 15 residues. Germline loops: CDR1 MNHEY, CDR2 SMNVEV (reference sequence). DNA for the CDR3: TGTGCCAGCAGTTCGGGACAGGGGAAAGGTCAGCCCCAGCATTTT. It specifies CASSSGQGKGQPQHF.

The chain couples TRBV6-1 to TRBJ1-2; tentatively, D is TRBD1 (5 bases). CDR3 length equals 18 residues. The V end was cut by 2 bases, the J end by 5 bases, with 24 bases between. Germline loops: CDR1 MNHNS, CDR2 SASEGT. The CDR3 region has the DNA TGTGCCAGCAGTGAAACGGCCCCGCTGACGGGGACCGTATATGGCTACACCTTC. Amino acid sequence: CASSETAPLTGTVYGYTF.

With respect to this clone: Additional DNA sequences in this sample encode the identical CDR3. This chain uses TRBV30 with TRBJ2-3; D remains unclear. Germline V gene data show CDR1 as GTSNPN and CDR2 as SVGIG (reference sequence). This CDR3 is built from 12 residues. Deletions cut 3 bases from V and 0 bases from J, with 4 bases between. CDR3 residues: CAWSGSTDTQYF. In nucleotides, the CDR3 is TGTGCCTGGAGCGGGAGCACAGATACGCAGTATTTT. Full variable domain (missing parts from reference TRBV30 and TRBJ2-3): SQTIHQWPATLVQPVGSPLSLECTVEGTSNPNLYWYRQAAGRGLQLLFYSVGIGQISSEVPQNLSASRPQDRQFILSSKKLLLSDSGFYLCAWSGSTDTQYFGPGTRLTVL.

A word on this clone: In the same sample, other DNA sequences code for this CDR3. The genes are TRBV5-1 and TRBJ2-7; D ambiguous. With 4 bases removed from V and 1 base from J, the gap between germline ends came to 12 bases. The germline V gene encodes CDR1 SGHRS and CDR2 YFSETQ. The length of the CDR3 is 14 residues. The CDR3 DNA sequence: TGCGCCAGCAGCCTTGACTCGTTGTCCTACGAGCAGTACTTC. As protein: CASSLDSLSYEQYF. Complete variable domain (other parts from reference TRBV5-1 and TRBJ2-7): KAGVTQTPRYLIKTRGQQVTLSCSPISGHRSVSWYQQTPGQGLQFLFEYFSETQRNKGNFPGRFSGRQFSNSRSEMNVSTLELGDSALYLCASSLDSLSYEQYFGPGTRLTVT.

The CDR3 sequence: CASSQPTGSGANVLTF. In nucleotides, the CDR3 is TGCGCCAGCAGCCAACCCACGGGCTCTGGGGCCAACGTCCTGACTTTC. This chain uses TRBV4-1 with TRBJ2-6; D unresolved. The CDR3 is 16 residues long. The ends were cut back, 2 bases at V and 0 bases at J, with 8 bases in the middle. Looked up from germline, CDR1 is MGHRA and CDR2 is YSYEKL.

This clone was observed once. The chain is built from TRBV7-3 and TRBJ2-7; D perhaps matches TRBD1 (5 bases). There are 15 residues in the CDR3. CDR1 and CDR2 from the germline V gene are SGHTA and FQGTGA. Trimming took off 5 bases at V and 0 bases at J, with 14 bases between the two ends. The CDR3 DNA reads TGTGCCAGCAGCCCCACCAGGGCAACCTCCTACGAGCAGTACTTC. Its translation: CASSPTRATSYEQYF.

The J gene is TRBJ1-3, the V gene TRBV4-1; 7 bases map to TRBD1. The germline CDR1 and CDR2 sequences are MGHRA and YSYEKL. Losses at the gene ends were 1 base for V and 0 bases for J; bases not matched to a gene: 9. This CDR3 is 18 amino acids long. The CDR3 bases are TGCGCCAGCAGCCAAGTTGACAGGGCATTTTTCTCTGGAAACACCATATATTTT. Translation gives CASSQVDRAFFSGNTIYF.

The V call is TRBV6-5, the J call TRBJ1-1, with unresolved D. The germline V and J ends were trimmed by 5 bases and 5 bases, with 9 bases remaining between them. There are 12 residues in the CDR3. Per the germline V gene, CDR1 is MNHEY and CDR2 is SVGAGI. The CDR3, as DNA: TGTGCCAGCAGTCCCCTGGGGACTGAAGCTTTCTTT. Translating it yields CASSPLGTEAFF.

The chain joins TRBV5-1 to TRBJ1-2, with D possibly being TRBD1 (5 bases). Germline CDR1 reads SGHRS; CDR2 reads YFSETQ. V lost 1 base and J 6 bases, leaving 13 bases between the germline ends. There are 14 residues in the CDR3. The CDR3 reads CASSLSPRGNGYTF. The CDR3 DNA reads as TGCGCCAGCAGCTTGAGTCCGAGGGGAAATGGCTACACCTTC.

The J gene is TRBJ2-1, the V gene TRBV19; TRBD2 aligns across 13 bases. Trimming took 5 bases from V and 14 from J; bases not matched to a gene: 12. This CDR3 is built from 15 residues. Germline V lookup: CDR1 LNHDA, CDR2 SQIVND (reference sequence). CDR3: CASSVTSGRALLEFF. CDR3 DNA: TGTGCCAGTAGTGTCACTAGCGGGAGGGCCCTTTTGGAGTTCTTC.

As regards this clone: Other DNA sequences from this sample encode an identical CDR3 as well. CDR3: CASSRTGDNQPQHF. In DNA form, the CDR3 reads TGTGCCAGCTCCCGAACAGGGGACAATCAGCCCCAGCATTTT. This chain joins TRBV18 and TRBJ1-5, with 7 bases fitting TRBD1. Germline V gene lookup returns CDR1 KGHSH and CDR2 LQKENI. V lost 6 bases to trimming and J lost 3 bases; unmatched junction nucleotides: 5. CDR3 size: 14 residues.

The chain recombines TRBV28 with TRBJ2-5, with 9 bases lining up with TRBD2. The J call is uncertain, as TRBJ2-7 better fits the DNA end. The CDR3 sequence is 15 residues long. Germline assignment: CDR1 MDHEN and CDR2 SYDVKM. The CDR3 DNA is TGTGCCATCGGGACTAGCCAGGAGGGCTCCTACGAGCAGTACTTC. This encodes CAIGTSQEGSYEQYF.

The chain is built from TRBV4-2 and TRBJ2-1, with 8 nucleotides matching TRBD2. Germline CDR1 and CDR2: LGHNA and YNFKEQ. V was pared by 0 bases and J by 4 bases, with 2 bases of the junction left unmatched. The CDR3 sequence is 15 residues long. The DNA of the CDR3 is TGTGCCAGCAGCCAAGAGACTAGCGAGTACAATGAGCAGTTCTTC. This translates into CASSQETSEYNEQFF.

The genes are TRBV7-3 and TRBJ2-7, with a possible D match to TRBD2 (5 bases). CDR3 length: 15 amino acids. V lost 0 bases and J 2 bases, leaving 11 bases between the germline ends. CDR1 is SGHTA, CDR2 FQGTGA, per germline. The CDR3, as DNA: TGTGCCAGCAGCTTAACCGGGGATTTGACCTACGAGCAGTACTTC. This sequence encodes CASSLTGDLTYEQYF.

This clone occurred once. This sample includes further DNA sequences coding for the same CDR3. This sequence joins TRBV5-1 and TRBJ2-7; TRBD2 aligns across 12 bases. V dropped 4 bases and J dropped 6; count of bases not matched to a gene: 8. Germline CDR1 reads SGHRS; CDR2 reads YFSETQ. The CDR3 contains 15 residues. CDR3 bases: TGCGCCAGCAGCCCGCTAGCGGGAGGGCCTGGCGAGCAGTACTTC. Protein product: CASSPLAGGPGEQYF.

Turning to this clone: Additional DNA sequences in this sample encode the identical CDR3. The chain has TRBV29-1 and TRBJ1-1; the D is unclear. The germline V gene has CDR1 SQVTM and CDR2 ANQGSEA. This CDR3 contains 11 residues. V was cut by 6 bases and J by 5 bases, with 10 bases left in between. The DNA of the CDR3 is TGCAGCGTGGCACAAGGGACTGAAGCTTTCTTT. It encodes CSVAQGTEAFF.

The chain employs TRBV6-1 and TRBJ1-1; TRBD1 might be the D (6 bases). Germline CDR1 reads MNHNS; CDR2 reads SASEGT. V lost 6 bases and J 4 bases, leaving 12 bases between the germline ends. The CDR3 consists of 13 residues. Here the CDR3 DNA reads TGTGCCAGCAGACAGGGTAGTATCACTGAAGCTTTCTTT. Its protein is CASRQGSITEAFF.

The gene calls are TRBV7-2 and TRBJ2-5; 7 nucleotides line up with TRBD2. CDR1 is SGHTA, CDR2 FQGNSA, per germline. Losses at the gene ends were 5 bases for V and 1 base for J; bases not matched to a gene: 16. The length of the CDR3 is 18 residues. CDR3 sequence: CASSPRASGNSPQETQYF. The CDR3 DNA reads TGTGCCAGCAGCCCTCGGGCCAGCGGGAATTCCCCCCAAGAGACCCAGTACTTC.